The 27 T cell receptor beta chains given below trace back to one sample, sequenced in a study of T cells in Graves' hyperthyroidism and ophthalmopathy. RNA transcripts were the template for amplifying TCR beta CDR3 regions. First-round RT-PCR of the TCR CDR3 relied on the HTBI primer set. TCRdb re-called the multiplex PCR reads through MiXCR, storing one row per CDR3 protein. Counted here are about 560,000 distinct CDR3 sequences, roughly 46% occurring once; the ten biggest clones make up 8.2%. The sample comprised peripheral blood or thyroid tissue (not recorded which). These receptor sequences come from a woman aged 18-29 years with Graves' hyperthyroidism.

CDR3 region: CATSDVGTGWASNEQFF. The CDR3 DNA is TGTGCCACCAGTGATGTCGGGACAGGGTGGGCCTCCAATGAGCAGTTCTTC. The chain couples TRBV24-1 to TRBJ2-1; TRBD1 matches at 9 bases. Germline CDR1 is KGHDR and CDR2 is SFDVKD. Unmatched junction bases numbered 11, after V lost 3 bases and J lost 6 bases. There are 17 residues in the CDR3.

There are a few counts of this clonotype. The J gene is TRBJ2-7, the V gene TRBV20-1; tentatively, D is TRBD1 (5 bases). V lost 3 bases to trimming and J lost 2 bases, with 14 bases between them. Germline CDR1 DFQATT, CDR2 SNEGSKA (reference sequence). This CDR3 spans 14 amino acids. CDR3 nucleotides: TGCAGTGCTAGTTTTGGCAGGGATCCCTACGAGCAGTACTTC. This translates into CSASFGRDPYEQYF.

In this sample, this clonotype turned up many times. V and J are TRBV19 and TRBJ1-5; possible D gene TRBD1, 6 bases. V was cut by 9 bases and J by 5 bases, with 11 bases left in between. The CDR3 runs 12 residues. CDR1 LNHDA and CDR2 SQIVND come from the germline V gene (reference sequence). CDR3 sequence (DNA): TGTGCCAGCCGTGGGGGCCATCAGCCCCAGCATTTT. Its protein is CASRGGHQPQHF.

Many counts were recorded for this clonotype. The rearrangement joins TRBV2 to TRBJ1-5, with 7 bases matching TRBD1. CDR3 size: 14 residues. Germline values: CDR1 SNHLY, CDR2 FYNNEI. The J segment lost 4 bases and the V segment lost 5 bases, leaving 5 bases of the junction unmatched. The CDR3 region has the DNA TGTGCCAGCAGTAACACAGGGGAGAATCAGCCCCAGCATTTT. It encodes CASSNTGENQPQHF.

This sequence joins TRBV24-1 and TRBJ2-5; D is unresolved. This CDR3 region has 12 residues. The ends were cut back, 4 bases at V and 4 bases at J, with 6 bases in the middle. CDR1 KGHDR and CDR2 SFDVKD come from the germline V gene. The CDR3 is CATSESGETQYF. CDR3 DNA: TGTGCCACCAGTGAGAGTGGAGAGACCCAGTACTTC.

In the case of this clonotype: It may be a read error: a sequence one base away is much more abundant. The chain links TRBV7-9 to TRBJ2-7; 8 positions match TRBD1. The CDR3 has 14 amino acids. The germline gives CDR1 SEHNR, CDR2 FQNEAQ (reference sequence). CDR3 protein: CACSATGTGYEQYF. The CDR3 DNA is TGTGCCTGCAGCGCGACCGGGACAGGATACGAGCAGTACTTC.

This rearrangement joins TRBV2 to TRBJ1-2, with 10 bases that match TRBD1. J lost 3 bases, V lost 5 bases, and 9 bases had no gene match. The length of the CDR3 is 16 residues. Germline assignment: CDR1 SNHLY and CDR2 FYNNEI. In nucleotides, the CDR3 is TGTGCCAGCAGTCTTCTAGACAGGGGGCACTACTATGGCTACACCTTC. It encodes CASSLLDRGHYYGYTF.

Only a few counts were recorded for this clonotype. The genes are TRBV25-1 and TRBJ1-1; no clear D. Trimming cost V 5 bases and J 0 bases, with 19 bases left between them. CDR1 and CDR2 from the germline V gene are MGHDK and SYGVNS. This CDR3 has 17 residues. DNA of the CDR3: TGTGCCAGCAGTTTATCTCCCTTTGGCGTCATGAACACTGAAGCTTTCTTT. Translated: CASSLSPFGVMNTEAFF.

CDR3 in amino acids: CASSQLQGAVEAFF. CDR3 DNA: TGTGCCAGCAGCCAACTTCAGGGGGCGGTTGAAGCTTTCTTT. The rearrangement uses TRBV7-9 and TRBJ1-1, with 8 nucleotides matching TRBD1. The CDR3 is 14 residues long. The junction had 9 bases not matched to a gene; V was cut back by 5 bases and J by 7 bases. The V gene's germline CDR1 is SEHNR and CDR2 FQNEAQ (reference sequence).

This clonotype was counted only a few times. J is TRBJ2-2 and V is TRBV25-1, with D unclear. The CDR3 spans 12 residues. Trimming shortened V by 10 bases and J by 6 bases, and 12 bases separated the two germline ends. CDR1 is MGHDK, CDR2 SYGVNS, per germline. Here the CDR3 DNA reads TGTGCCACCCGCGCTGAACCCGGGGAGCTGTTTTTT. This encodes CATRAEPGELFF. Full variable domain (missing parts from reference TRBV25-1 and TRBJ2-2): EADIYQTPRYLVIGTGKKITLECSQTMGHDKMYWYQQDPGMELHLIHYSYGVNSTEKGDLSSESTVSRIRTEHFPLTLESARPSHTSQYLCATRAEPGELFFGEGSRLTVL.

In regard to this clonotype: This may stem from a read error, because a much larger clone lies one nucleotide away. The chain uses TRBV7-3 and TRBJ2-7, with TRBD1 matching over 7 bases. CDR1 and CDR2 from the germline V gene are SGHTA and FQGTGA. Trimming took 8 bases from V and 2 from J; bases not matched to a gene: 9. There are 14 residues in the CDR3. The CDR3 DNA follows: TGTGCCAGCGGCCCGGGACAGTTAGCCTACGAGCAGTACTTC. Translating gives CASGPGQLAYEQYF.

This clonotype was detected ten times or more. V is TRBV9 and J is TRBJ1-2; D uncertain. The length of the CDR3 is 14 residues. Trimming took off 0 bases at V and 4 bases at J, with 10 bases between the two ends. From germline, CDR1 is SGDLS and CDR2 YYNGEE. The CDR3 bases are TGTGCCAGCAGCGTAGCTGACGGTTTCTATGGCTACACCTTC. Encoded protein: CASSVADGFYGYTF.

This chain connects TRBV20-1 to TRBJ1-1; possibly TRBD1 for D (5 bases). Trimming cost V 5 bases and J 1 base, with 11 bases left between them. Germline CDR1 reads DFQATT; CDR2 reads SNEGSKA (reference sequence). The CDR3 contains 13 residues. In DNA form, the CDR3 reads TGCAGTGCTCGACTGGGGGGGAACACTGAAGCTTTCTTT. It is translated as CSARLGGNTEAFF.

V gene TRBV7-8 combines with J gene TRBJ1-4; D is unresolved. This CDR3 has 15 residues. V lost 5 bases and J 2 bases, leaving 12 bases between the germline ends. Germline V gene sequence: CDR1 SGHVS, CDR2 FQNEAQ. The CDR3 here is CASSNPRVTNEKLFF. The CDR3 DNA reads TGTGCCAGCAGCAACCCACGGGTGACTAATGAAAAACTGTTTTTT.

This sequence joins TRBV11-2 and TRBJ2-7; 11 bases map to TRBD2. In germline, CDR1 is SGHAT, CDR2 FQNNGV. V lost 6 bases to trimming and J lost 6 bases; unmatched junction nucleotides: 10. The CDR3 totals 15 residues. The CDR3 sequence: CASSSPLAGGPEQYF. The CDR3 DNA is TGTGCCAGCAGTTCCCCTTTAGCGGGAGGGCCCGAGCAGTACTTC.

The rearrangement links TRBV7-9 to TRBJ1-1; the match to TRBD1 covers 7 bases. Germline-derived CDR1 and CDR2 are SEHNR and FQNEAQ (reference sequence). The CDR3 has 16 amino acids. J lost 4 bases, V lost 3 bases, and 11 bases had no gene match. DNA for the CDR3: TGTGCCAGCAGCTTCAGTTACGACAGGGTAAGCACTGAAGCTTTCTTT. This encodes CASSFSYDRVSTEAFF.

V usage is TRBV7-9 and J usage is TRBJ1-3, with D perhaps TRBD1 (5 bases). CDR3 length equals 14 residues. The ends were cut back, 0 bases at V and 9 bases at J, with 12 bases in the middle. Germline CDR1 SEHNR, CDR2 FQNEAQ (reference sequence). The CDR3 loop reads CASSLAGTVTTIYF. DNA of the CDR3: TGTGCCAGCAGCTTAGCCGGGACCGTCACCACCATATATTTT.

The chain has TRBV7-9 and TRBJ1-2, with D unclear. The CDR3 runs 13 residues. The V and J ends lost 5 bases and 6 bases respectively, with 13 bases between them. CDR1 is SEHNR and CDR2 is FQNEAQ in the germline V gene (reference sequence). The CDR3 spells CASSPTEADGYTF. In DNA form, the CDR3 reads TGTGCCAGCAGCCCGACGGAGGCAGATGGCTACACCTTC.

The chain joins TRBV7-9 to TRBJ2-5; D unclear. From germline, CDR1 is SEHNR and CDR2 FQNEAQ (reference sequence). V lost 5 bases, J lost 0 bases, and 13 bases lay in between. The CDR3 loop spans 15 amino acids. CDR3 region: CASSQFPANQETQYF. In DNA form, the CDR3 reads TGTGCCAGCAGCCAATTCCCAGCGAACCAAGAGACCCAGTACTTC.

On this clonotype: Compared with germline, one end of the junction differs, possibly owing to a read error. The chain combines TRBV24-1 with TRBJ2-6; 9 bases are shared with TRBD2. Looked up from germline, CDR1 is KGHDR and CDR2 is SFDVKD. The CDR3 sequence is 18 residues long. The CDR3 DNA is TGTGCCAGCAGTGATTTTAGCGGGGGAAACACCGGGGCCAACGTCCTGACTTTC. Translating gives CASSDFSGGNTGANVLTF.

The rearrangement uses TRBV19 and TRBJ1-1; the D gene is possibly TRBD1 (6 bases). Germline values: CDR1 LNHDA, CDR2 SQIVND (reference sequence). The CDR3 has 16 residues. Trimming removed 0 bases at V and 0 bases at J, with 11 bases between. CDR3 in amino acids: CASSIDRGGMNTEAFF. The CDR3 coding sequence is TGTGCCAGTAGTATAGATCGGGGGGGCATGAACACTGAAGCTTTCTTT.

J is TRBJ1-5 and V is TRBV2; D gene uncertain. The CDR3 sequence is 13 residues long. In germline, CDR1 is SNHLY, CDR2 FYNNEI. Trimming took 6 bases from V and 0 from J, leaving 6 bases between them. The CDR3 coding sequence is TGTGCCAGCAGGAAGTTTAGCAATCAGCCCCAGCATTTT. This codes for CASRKFSNQPQHF.

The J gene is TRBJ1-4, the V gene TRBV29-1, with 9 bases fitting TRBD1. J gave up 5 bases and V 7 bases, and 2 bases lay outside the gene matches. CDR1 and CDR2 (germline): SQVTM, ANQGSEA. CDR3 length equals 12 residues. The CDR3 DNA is TGCAGCGCGGGACAGGGAAATGAAAAACTGTTTTTT. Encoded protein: CSAGQGNEKLFF.

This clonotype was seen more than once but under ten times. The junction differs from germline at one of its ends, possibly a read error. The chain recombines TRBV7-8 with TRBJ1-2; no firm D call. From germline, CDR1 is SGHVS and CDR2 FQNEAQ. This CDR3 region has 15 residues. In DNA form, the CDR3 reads TGTGCCAGCAGCGTAGCTTCGGACGGCAACTATGGCTACACCTTC. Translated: CASSVASDGNYGYTF.

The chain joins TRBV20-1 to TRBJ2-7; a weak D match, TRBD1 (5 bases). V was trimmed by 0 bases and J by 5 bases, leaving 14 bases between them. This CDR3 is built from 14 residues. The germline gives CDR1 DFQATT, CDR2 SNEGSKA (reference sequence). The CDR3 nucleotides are TGCAGTGCTAGAGAGACAGAGATCCTTGACGAGCAGTACTTC. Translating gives CSARETEILDEQYF.

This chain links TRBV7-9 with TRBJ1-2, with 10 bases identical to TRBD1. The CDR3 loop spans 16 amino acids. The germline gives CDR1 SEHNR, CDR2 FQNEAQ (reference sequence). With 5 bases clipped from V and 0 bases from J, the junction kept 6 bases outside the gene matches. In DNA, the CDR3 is TGTGCCAGCAGCATCGGGACAGGGGTAACTAACTATGGCTACACCTTC. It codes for CASSIGTGVTNYGYTF.

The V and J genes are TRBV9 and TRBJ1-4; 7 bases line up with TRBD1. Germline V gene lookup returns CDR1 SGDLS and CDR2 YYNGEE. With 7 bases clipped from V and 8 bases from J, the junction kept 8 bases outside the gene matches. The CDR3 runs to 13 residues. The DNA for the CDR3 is TGTGCCAGCGGGGGGACAGAAGGGGAAAAACTGTTTTTT. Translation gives CASGGTEGEKLFF. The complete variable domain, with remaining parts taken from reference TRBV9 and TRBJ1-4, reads DSGVTQTPKHLITATGQRVTLRCSPRSGDLSVYWYQQSLDQGLQFLIQYYNGEERAKGNILERFSAQQFPDLHSELNLSSLELGDSALYFCASGGTEGEKLFFGSGTQLSVL.